The source of this T cell receptor beta chain is a study of regulatory T cells in long-lasting Graves disease. Study observations and caveats: Less diverse TCR repertoires were seen in persistent Graves' patients than in newly diagnosed ones.

The authors built TCR beta libraries using iRepertoire HTBI primers and Arm-PCR of CDR3 regions. How the authors handled the data: Sequenced samples collectively carried 60 to 75 TRBV and some 15 TRBJ segments. TCRdb processed the multiplex PCR reads anew with MiXCR; each CDR3 protein has one entry. TCRdb assigned the V and J calls; the authors' analysis was not used. Seen here are 400,000 to 500,000 distinct CDR3 sequences, under 25% observed once, and the top ten hold over 7.5%. Time point noted: persistent/refractory GD, antithyroid drugs over 5 years with positive TRAb. PBMC-derived RNA was used for the TCR library. In this sample, this clonotype turned up many times. The antigen remains unidentified. Sequencing used peripheral blood mononuclear cells (PBMCs), obtained when the disease was refractory, from a patient treated with antithyroid drugs. The sequence derives from a female donor with Graves disease.

The CDR3 DNA reads TGTGCCAGCAGGTCCCCGGGCCCGAACACTGAAGCTTTCTTT. Translated, it gives CASRSPGPNTEAFF. The chain joins TRBV28 to TRBJ1-1, with D unclear. The V end lost 6 bases, the J end lost 1 base, and 12 bases lay between the germline ends. The CDR3 is 14 amino acids. CDR1 is MDHEN and CDR2 is SYDVKM in the germline V gene.